The 16 T cell receptor beta chains presented below share a single source sample, sequenced in a study of preoperative IRX-2 immunotherapy in early breast cancer. The repertoire was sequenced with immunoSEQ multiplex PCR; TCRdb's copy has only in-frame clones and lacks some. The repertoire consists of 75,000 to 100,000 clones, with roughly 88% occurring once and the leading ten covering roughly 2%. Treatment denoted: preoperative locoregional IRX-2 cytokine immunotherapy. This sample comprised tumor tissue, obtained after IRX-2 immunotherapy. The receptors stem from a human donor with breast cancer.

This clone was counted a single time. V usage is TRBV18 and J usage is TRBJ2-1; D unclear. The CDR3 has 14 amino acids. V was cut by 0 bases and J by 5 bases, with 8 bases left in between. Germline V gene data show CDR1 as KGHSH and CDR2 as LQKENI. CDR3 in DNA: TGTGCCAGCTCACCACCGAAGAAAAACAATGAGCAGTTCTTC. Amino acids: CASSPPKKNNEQFF.

The CDR3 sequence is CASSSLRGEYGYTF. The CDR3 DNA is TGTGCCAGCAGCTCCCTGAGGGGGGAGTATGGCTACACCTTC. The V and J genes are TRBV11-3 and TRBJ1-2, with D possibly matching TRBD1 (6 bases). Looked up from germline, CDR1 is SGHNT and CDR2 is YENEEA. The CDR3 sequence is 14 residues long. V was trimmed by 4 bases and J by 5 bases, leaving 14 bases between them.

This sequence joins TRBV10-2 and TRBJ2-3; 8 bases map to TRBD1. The junction had 4 bases not matched to a gene; V was cut back by 8 bases and J by 0 bases. The germline gives CDR1 WSHSY, CDR2 SAAADI. This CDR3 has 14 residues. The CDR3: CASGQGASTDTQYF. In nucleotides, the CDR3 is TGCGCCAGCGGTCAGGGGGCTAGCACAGATACGCAGTATTTT.

CDR3 nucleotides: TGTGCCAGCAGGAGACCGGGACAGAACTACGAGCAGTACTTC. As protein: CASRRPGQNYEQYF. The rearrangement links TRBV11-3 to TRBJ2-7; 7 bases align to TRBD1. V was clipped by 6 bases and J by 3 bases; unmatched bases: 8. The CDR3 covers 14 residues. The germline V gene encodes CDR1 SGHNT and CDR2 YENEEA. Supplemented by reference TRBV11-3 and TRBJ2-7, the full variable domain reads EAGVVQSPRYKIIEKKQPVAFWCNPISGHNTLYWYLQNLGQGPELLIRYENEEAVDDSQLPKDRFSAERLKGVDSTLKIQPAELGDSAVYLCASRRPGQNYEQYFGPGTRLTVT.

The chain carries TRBV6-8 and TRBJ2-1; D is possibly TRBD2 (5 bases). V lost 10 bases, J lost 1 base, and 17 bases lay in between. Germline V gene sequence: CDR1 MNHGY, CDR2 SAAAGT. The CDR3 is made up of 15 amino acids. The CDR3 DNA reads TGTGCCATCAGCGGTGCTTCCTATTCCTACAATGAGCAGTTCTTC. Translation gives CAISGASYSYNEQFF.

With respect to this clone: Other DNA sequences within the sample encode an identical CDR3. The rearrangement uses TRBV6-8 and TRBJ1-3, with D possibly being TRBD1 (5 bases). This CDR3 spans 14 amino acids. The germline V gene has CDR1 MNHGY and CDR2 SAAAGT. V was pared by 2 bases and J by 4 bases, with 9 bases between. CDR3 region: CASSYGASGNTIYF. The CDR3 DNA is TGTGCCAGCAGTTACGGGGCGTCCGGAAACACCATATATTTT.

This clone was seen only once. The chain has TRBV28 and TRBJ2-1; maybe TRBD2 (5 bases). The CDR3 is 15 residues long. The germline V gene has CDR1 MDHEN and CDR2 SYDVKM. V was trimmed by 3 bases and J by 3 bases, leaving 12 bases between them. In DNA form, the CDR3 reads TGTGCCAGCAGTTTTGGGAGCGGATACTACAATGAGCAGTTCTTC. It encodes CASSFGSGYYNEQFF.

The CDR3 loop is CATQKALAFPQHF. The CDR3 DNA reads as TGTGCCACTCAGAAAGCTCTGGCTTTTCCCCAGCATTTT. The gene calls are TRBV28 and TRBJ1-5; no clear D gene. Germline V lookup: CDR1 MDHEN, CDR2 SYDVKM. The CDR3 runs 13 residues. The V end lost 10 bases, the J end lost 10 bases, and 20 bases lay between the germline ends.

V and J are TRBV5-1 and TRBJ2-7, with 14 bases that match TRBD2. V dropped 6 bases and J dropped 10; count of bases not matched to a gene: 12. The CDR3 consists of 15 residues. CDR1 SGHRS and CDR2 YFSETQ come from the germline V gene. DNA of the CDR3: TGCGCCAGCAACCAACTGGGACTAGCGGGAGCTAATCAGTACTTC. Its protein product is CASNQLGLAGANQYF.

The CDR3 loop is CASGGTENTEAFF. The DNA for the CDR3 is TGTGCCAGCGGGGGGACAGAGAACACTGAAGCTTTCTTT. This chain connects TRBV6-8 to TRBJ1-1; 7 nucleotides align to TRBD1. Unmatched junction bases numbered 4, after V lost 8 bases and J lost 1 base. The germline CDR1 and CDR2 sequences are MNHGY and SAAAGT. This CDR3 is built from 13 residues.

The V call is TRBV12-5, the J call TRBJ2-1; D remains unclear. This CDR3 has 14 residues. Germline-derived CDR1 and CDR2 are LGHNT and FRNRAP. In DNA form, the CDR3 reads TGTGCCATCAAAGGCTGGCGCTCCTACAATGAGCAGTTCTTC. Its translation: CAIKGWRSYNEQFF.

The chain is built from TRBV2 and TRBJ2-7; no clear D. The ends were cut back, 6 bases at V and 2 bases at J, with 11 bases in the middle. The CDR3 extends over 13 amino acids. Germline CDR1 is SNHLY and CDR2 is FYNNEI. CDR3 region: CASRRTGTYEQYF. The CDR3 region has the DNA TGTGCCAGCAGGCGGACGGGCACCTACGAGCAGTACTTC.

The rearrangement links TRBV7-7 to TRBJ2-1; 9 bases align to TRBD2. The germline V gene has CDR1 SSHAT and CDR2 FNYEAQ (reference sequence). The length of the CDR3 is 18 residues. V gave up 5 bases and J gave up 3 bases; unmatched junction bases: 14. The CDR3 DNA reads TGTGCCAGCAGCCACTCGGGTTGGACTAGCGCCCGCTACAATGAGCAGTTCTTC. Protein: CASSHSGWTSARYNEQFF.

This clone was counted between two and nine times. This chain uses TRBV7-1 with TRBJ2-1; D tentatively fits TRBD1 or TRBD2 (6 bases each). TRBV7-1 is an open reading frame whose function is uncertain. Trimming took off 5 bases at V and 3 bases at J, with 14 bases between the two ends. There are 15 residues in the CDR3. CDR3 bases: TGTGCCAGCAGCCAAGGGGGTAGCGGCTACAATGAGCAGTTCTTC. Translating it yields CASSQGGSGYNEQFF.

J is TRBJ1-1 and V is TRBV5-1; D ambiguous. CDR3 length: 14 residues. Trimming took 5 bases from V and 0 from J, leaving 11 bases between them. Germline CDR1 SGHRS, CDR2 YFSETQ. The CDR3 reads CASRGDGLNTEAFF. The CDR3 region has the DNA TGCGCCAGCAGGGGCGATGGACTGAACACTGAAGCTTTCTTT.

Only one count was recorded for this clone. This chain connects TRBV18 to TRBJ2-2; 8 nucleotides line up with TRBD2. In germline, CDR1 is KGHSH, CDR2 LQKENI. V lost 3 bases, J lost 1 base, and 7 bases stayed unmatched. The CDR3 is made up of 17 amino acids. Here the CDR3 DNA reads TGTGCCAGCTCACCGCCGGGACTAGGAAGGAACACCGGGGAGCTGTTTTTT. It encodes CASSPPGLGRNTGELFF.